Listed here are 22 T cell receptor beta chains from one sample, sequenced in a study of TIL therapy for anti-PD-1-resistant metastatic lung cancer. The libraries were made with immunoSEQ v3. Produced via immunoSEQ multiplex PCR; TCRdb's table is partial and in-frame only. The sample lists fewer than 60,000 clones, 80% to 90% seen once, with 5% in the top ten. Specified time point: pre-treatment sample, taken before nivolumab and TIL therapy. The sample consisted of blood, taken at baseline. These receptors came from a person aged 25-80 years with non-small cell lung cancer.

The rearrangement links TRBV28 to TRBJ1-4; a weak D match, TRBD1 (5 bases). V lost 1 base to trimming and J lost 11 bases, with 26 bases between them. Germline CDR1 reads MDHEN; CDR2 reads SYDVKM. This CDR3 is built from 18 residues. The CDR3 DNA reads as TGTGCCAGCAGTTTATCAGGGTCGGGCACAGACGACTATCGGAAACTGTTTTTT. Protein sequence: CASSLSGSGTDDYRKLFF.

The chain combines TRBV7-6 with TRBJ2-3; TRBD2 might be the D (5 bases). Germline V gene sequence: CDR1 SGHVS, CDR2 FNYEAQ. Trimming shortened V by 5 bases and J by 2 bases, and 23 bases separated the two germline ends. The CDR3 spans 18 residues. As DNA, the CDR3 is TGTGCCAGCAGCCCCCGGGATCGGAATTCCCAACCCACAGATACGCAGTATTTT. Translating gives CASSPRDRNSQPTDTQYF.

The chain recombines TRBV28 with TRBJ2-5; D gene uncertain. Germline V gene sequence: CDR1 MDHEN, CDR2 SYDVKM. The ends were cut back, 2 bases at V and 2 bases at J, with 6 bases in the middle. This CDR3 has 13 residues. CDR3 sequence: CASSLPPQETQYF. DNA of the CDR3: TGTGCCAGCAGTTTACCCCCTCAAGAGACCCAGTACTTC. The complete variable domain, with remaining parts taken from reference TRBV28 and TRBJ2-5, reads DVKVTQSSRYLVKRTGEKVFLECVQDMDHENMFWYRQDPGLGLRLIYFSYDVKMKEKGDIPEGYSVSREKKERFSLILESASTNQTSMYLCASSLPPQETQYFGPGTRLLVL.

The rearrangement uses TRBV7-2 and TRBJ2-7, with TRBD1 matching 9 bases. This CDR3 has 15 amino acids. Per the germline V gene, CDR1 is SGHTA and CDR2 is FQGNSA. Trimming removed 6 bases from V and 3 bases from J; junction bases left unmatched: 9. This CDR3 is CASRTDRGGLYEQYF. The CDR3 nucleotides are TGTGCCAGCAGGACTGACAGGGGGGGGCTCTACGAGCAGTACTTC.

The chain is built from TRBV3-1 (or the pseudogene TRBV3-2) and TRBJ1-5; D gene ambiguous. This CDR3 contains 17 residues. Germline CDR1 and CDR2: LGHDT and YNNKEL (reference sequence). Trimming removed 4 bases at V and 8 bases at J, with 24 bases between. As DNA, the CDR3 is TGTGCCAGCAGCCCCCCGTCCAAGAGGCAAGGGAAGAAGCCCCAGCATTTT. Its translation is CASSPPSKRQGKKPQHF.

The chain uses TRBV28 and TRBJ2-7; the match to TRBD2 covers 7 bases. This CDR3 is built from 14 residues. Trimming removed 6 bases from V and 0 bases from J; junction bases left unmatched: 5. Germline CDR1 is MDHEN and CDR2 is SYDVKM. CDR3 sequence (DNA): TGTGCCAGCAGGCCTAGCGGAAGCTCCTACGAGCAGTACTTC. The encoded protein is CASRPSGSSYEQYF. Using reference TRBV28 and TRBJ2-7 for the parts outside the CDR3, the full variable domain is DVKVTQSSRYLVKRTGEKVFLECVQDMDHENMFWYRQDPGLGLRLIYFSYDVKMKEKGDIPEGYSVSREKKERFSLILESASTNQTSMYLCASRPSGSSYEQYFGPGTRLTVT.

The rearrangement joins TRBV19 to TRBJ2-7, with 11 positions matching TRBD2. Per germline, CDR1 LNHDA and CDR2 SQIVND (reference sequence). This CDR3 has 15 residues. After removal of 4 bases from V and 3 bases from J, the junction contained 5 bases not matched to a gene. The CDR3 DNA sequence: TGTGCCAGTAGTAGGGGGACTAGCGGCCTCTACGAGCAGTACTTC. Translation gives CASSRGTSGLYEQYF.

This chain connects TRBV9 to TRBJ2-7; D may match TRBD1 or TRBD2 (7 bases each). The CDR3 covers 15 residues. Trimming stripped 3 bases from V and 4 bases from J, with 17 bases between. Per germline, CDR1 SGDLS and CDR2 YYNGEE. The CDR3 DNA reads TGTGCCAGCAGCGCGATGCAGGGGGAGGGATACGAGCAGTACTTC. This sequence encodes CASSAMQGEGYEQYF.

Notes on this clone: Within the sample, other DNA sequences also encode this same CDR3. The chain carries TRBV11-3 and TRBJ1-1, with a weak D call TRBD1 (5 bases). Trimming shortened V by 1 base and J by 0 bases, and 6 bases separated the two germline ends. The CDR3 is made up of 14 amino acids. The V gene's germline CDR1 is SGHNT and CDR2 YENEEA. CDR3 region: CASSLGGLNTEAFF. CDR3 in DNA: TGTGCCAGCAGCTTAGGGGGGTTGAACACTGAAGCTTTCTTT.

The chain joins TRBV28 to TRBJ2-7, with 7 bases aligning to TRBD2. The CDR3 has 15 residues. The germline CDR1 and CDR2 sequences are MDHEN and SYDVKM. V was clipped by 6 bases and J by 5 bases; unmatched bases: 13. The DNA of the CDR3 is TGTGCCAGCAGCATAGCCTTAGGCGGGAGAGACGAGCAGTACTTC. Translation: CASSIALGGRDEQYF.

The chain combines TRBV27 with TRBJ2-3; 7 bases agree with TRBD2. V was pared by 2 bases and J by 2 bases, with 7 bases of the junction left unmatched. The germline gives CDR1 MNHEY, CDR2 SMNVEV (reference sequence). The CDR3 runs 16 residues. CDR3 sequence (DNA): TGTGCCAGCAGTTTAGCGGGGGAGTCCAACACAGATACGCAGTATTTT. This translates into CASSLAGESNTDTQYF.

V gene TRBV24-1 combines with J gene TRBJ2-1, with TRBD1 identical over 11 bases. CDR1 KGHDR and CDR2 SFDVKD come from the germline V gene. V lost 0 bases, J lost 1 base, and 10 bases stayed unmatched. CDR3 length: 20 residues. In DNA, the CDR3 is TGTGCCACCAGTGATTTGCCGGGACAGGGGGGTCCATTGTCCTACAATGAGCAGTTCTTC. Amino acid sequence: CATSDLPGQGGPLSYNEQFF.

The rearrangement joins TRBV6-5 to TRBJ1-6; D unresolved. This CDR3 comprises 15 residues. V dropped 7 bases and J dropped 0 bases, with 10 bases sitting between them. Germline assignment: CDR1 MNHEY and CDR2 SVGAGI. The CDR3 nucleotides are TGTGCCAGCAACGCGGGGAGCTCCTATAATTCACCCCTCCACTTT. Protein sequence: CASNAGSSYNSPLHF.

The CDR3 is CASSQEIRPTNYGYTF. CDR3 DNA: TGCGCCAGCAGCCAAGAGATTCGACCGACGAACTATGGCTACACCTTC. V is TRBV4-3 and J is TRBJ1-2; D unresolved. The ends were cut back, 0 bases at V and 2 bases at J, with 13 bases in the middle. This CDR3 is 16 amino acids long. Per the germline V gene, CDR1 is LGHNA and CDR2 is YSLEER.

The chain has TRBV7-9 and TRBJ1-1; the match to TRBD1 covers 7 bases. The CDR3 is 15 residues long. Trimming cost V 0 bases and J 2 bases; bases outside gene matches: 3. Germline CDR1 and CDR2: SEHNR and FQNEAQ (reference sequence). This CDR3 reads CASSLAEGANTEAFF. The CDR3 DNA reads TGTGCCAGCAGCTTAGCGGAGGGGGCTAACACTGAAGCTTTCTTT.

This sequence joins TRBV5-8 and TRBJ2-1, with 8 bases lining up with TRBD1. With V trimmed by 0 bases and J by 3 bases, 8 bases remained unmatched. CDR1 SGHTS and CDR2 YDEGEE come from the germline V gene. This CDR3 contains 17 residues. The CDR3 is CASSLGTGPLLYNEQFF. The CDR3 region has the DNA TGTGCCAGCAGCTTGGGGACAGGGCCCCTACTCTACAATGAGCAGTTCTTC.

This clone was picked up one time. The chain recombines TRBV5-1 with TRBJ2-3; D may be TRBD1 or TRBD2 (5 bases each). The CDR3 runs 16 residues. In germline, CDR1 is SGHRS, CDR2 YFSETQ. The V gene lost 0 bases and the J gene lost 3 bases, with 14 bases spanning the gap. The CDR3 is CASSLAPGAGTDTQYF. In DNA form, the CDR3 reads TGCGCCAGCAGCTTGGCCCCCGGGGCCGGGACAGATACGCAGTATTTT.

This rearrangement joins TRBV28 to TRBJ2-3, with D uncertain. CDR1 is MDHEN, CDR2 SYDVKM, per germline. The CDR3 spans 14 residues. Trimming left V 3 bases short and J 3 bases short, with 10 bases between. The CDR3 coding sequence is TGTGCCAGCAGTTTTCTTTCTGTGACAGATACGCAGTATTTT. This encodes CASSFLSVTDTQYF. Looking up the rest from reference TRBV28 and TRBJ2-3 gives the full variable domain: DVKVTQSSRYLVKRTGEKVFLECVQDMDHENMFWYRQDPGLGLRLIYFSYDVKMKEKGDIPEGYSVSREKKERFSLILESASTNQTSMYLCASSFLSVTDTQYFGPGTRLTVL.

This rearrangement joins TRBV7-2 to TRBJ2-3; D is uncertain. V was cut by 0 bases and J by 6 bases, with 7 bases left in between. The CDR3 has 13 residues. Germline V gene data show CDR1 as SGHTA and CDR2 as FQGNSA. CDR3 coding DNA: TGTGCCAGCAGCTTAGCGCTCGATGATACGCAGTATTTT. Amino acid sequence: CASSLALDDTQYF.

The V gene is TRBV7-8, the J gene TRBJ1-2; 7 nucleotides align to TRBD1. The CDR3 contains 14 residues. Germline loops: CDR1 SGHVS, CDR2 FQNEAQ. V gave up 2 bases and J gave up 6 bases; unmatched junction bases: 6. The CDR3 reads CASSLNRGVDGYTF. CDR3 nucleotides: TGTGCCAGCAGCTTAAACAGGGGCGTGGATGGCTACACCTTC. Full variable domain (outside the CDR3, taken from reference TRBV7-8 and TRBJ1-2): GAGVSQSPRYKVAKRGQDVALRCDPISGHVSLFWYQQALGQGPEFLTYFQNEAQLDKSGLPSDRFFAERPEGSVSTLKIQRTQQEDSAVYLCASSLNRGVDGYTFGSGTRLTVV.

The chain carries TRBV24-1 and TRBJ1-2, with TRBD1 matching over 12 bases. CDR3 size: 17 residues. V dropped 4 bases and J dropped 3; count of bases not matched to a gene: 8. The germline V gene encodes CDR1 KGHDR and CDR2 SFDVKD. The CDR3 DNA sequence: TGTGCCACCAGTGAGTGGGACAGGGGGCTCCCTGACTATGGCTACACCTTC. Its translation is CATSEWDRGLPDYGYTF.

CDR3 nucleotide sequence: TGTGCCAGCAGTTACCCTCCGGGACAGGGGAAAGATACGCAGTATTTT. Its protein is CASSYPPGQGKDTQYF. The chain joins TRBV6-2 or TRBV6-3 to TRBJ2-3; 10 bases agree with TRBD1. Germline lookup yields CDR1 MNHEY and CDR2 SVGEGT. The CDR3 runs to 16 residues. V shed 2 bases, J shed 5 bases, and the junction held 7 bases outside the gene matches.